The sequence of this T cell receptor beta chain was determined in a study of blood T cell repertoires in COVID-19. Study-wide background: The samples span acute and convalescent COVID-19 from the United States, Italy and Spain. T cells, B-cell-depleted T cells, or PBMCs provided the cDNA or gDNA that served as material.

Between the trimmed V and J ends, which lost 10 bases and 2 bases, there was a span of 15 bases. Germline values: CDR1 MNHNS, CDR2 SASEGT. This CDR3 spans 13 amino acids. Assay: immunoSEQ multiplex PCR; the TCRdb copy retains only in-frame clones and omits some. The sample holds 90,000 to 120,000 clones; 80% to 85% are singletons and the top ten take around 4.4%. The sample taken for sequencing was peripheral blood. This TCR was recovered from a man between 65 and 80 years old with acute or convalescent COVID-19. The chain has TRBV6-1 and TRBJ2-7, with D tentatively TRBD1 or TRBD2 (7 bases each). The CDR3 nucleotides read TGTGCCACCAGGGGGGGTAGCCCCTACGAGCAGTACTTC. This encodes CATRGGSPYEQYF.